A selection of T cell receptor beta chains follows, all from one sample in a study of cytomegalovirus exposure and HLA in healthy donors. Clones were sequenced by immunoSEQ multiplex PCR, and TCRdb holds only the in-frame ones, with some missing. Of around 150,000 clones in the sample, about four fifths were seen once. Input material: PBMCs. Receptors originate from a man aged 25 to 40 in good health. The CDR3 runs from the conserved cysteine through the conserved F or W. A D gene is named only where the DNA matches it firmly. A row's size may be missing; if present it is once, few, many or a size class.

V: TRBV5-4
length: 16
J: TRBJ2-1
D: -
size: few
CDR3: CASSPPGTQGYNEQFF
DNA: TGTGCCAGCAGCCCCCCTGGGACACAGGGTTACAATGAGCAGTTCTTC

V: TRBV7-6
length: 14
J: TRBJ2-3
D: -
size: -
CDR3: CASSLFGSRDTQYF
DNA: TGTGCCAGCAGCCTCTTCGGGTCTAGGGATACGCAGTATTTT

V: TRBV5-4
length: 13
J: TRBJ2-7
D: -
size: few
CDR3: CASSMVASAEQYF
DNA: TGTGCCAGCAGTATGGTGGCTAGTGCCGAGCAGTACTTC

V: TRBV11-3
length: 17
J: TRBJ2-7
D: TRBD2
size: once
CDR3: CASSSPPGLAGGYEQYF
DNA: TGTGCCAGCAGCTCACCCCCGGGACTAGCGGGAGGATATGAGCAGTACTTC

V: TRBV4-1
length: 15
J: TRBJ2-6
D: -
size: once
CDR3: CASREGPPGANVLTF
DNA: TGCGCCAGCAGGGAGGGGCCCCCTGGGGCCAACGTCCTGACTTTC

V: TRBV11-2
length: 13
J: TRBJ2-3
D: -
size: -
CDR3: CASSLAGSDTQYF
DNA: TGTGCCAGCAGCTTAGCGGGTTCAGATACGCAGTATTTT

V: TRBV11-2
length: 14
J: TRBJ1-2
D: TRBD1
size: -
CDR3: CASSFHRGPGGYTF
DNA: TGTGCCAGCAGCTTTCACAGGGGGCCCGGTGGCTACACCTTC

V: TRBV5-6
length: 11
J: TRBJ2-3
D: -
size: -
CDR3: CASTLLDTQYF
DNA: TGTGCCAGCACCCTGTTGGATACGCAGTATTTT

V: TRBV19
length: 14
J: TRBJ1-4
D: TRBD1
size: -
CDR3: CASTATGFNEKLFF
DNA: TGTGCCAGTACCGCGACAGGGTTCAATGAAAAACTGTTTTTT

V: TRBV4-1
length: 16
J: TRBJ2-1
D: TRBD2
size: -
CDR3: CASSQGGSGRSYEQFF
DNA: TGCGCCAGCAGCCAAGGGGGTAGCGGGAGGTCGTATGAGCAGTTCTTC

V: TRBV19
length: 16
J: TRBJ2-5
D: -
size: -
CDR3: CASSILAYSGRETQYF
DNA: TGTGCCAGTAGTATACTGGCCTACTCGGGTCGAGAGACCCAGTACTTC

V: TRBV6-6
length: 16
J: TRBJ2-1
D: TRBD1
size: -
CDR3: CASSSHGQGTYNEQFF
DNA: TGTGCCAGCAGTTCCCACGGACAGGGGACCTACAATGAGCAGTTCTTC

V: TRBV29-1
length: 12
J: TRBJ1-5
D: -
size: once
CDR3: CSALTGNQPQHF
DNA: TGCAGCGCTCTAACAGGGAATCAGCCCCAGCATTTT

V: TRBV7-9
length: 14
J: TRBJ1-4
D: -
size: -
CDR3: CASSLEPQNEKLFF
DNA: TGTGCCAGCAGCTTAGAACCCCAGAATGAAAAACTGTTTTTT

V: TRBV27
length: 17
J: TRBJ2-2
D: TRBD2
size: -
CDR3: CASSLDRLAGVPGELFF
DNA: TGTGCCAGCAGTTTAGATCGGCTAGCGGGAGTCCCCGGGGAGCTGTTTTTT

V: TRBV28
length: 14
J: TRBJ1-2
D: -
size: -
CDR3: CASAGQIRIYGYTF
DNA: TGTGCCAGCGCAGGACAGATACGAATCTATGGCTACACCTTC

V: TRBV18
length: 18
J: TRBJ2-3
D: TRBD2
size: few
CDR3: CASSPRLAERGITDTQYF
DNA: TGTGCCAGCTCACCACGACTAGCGGAGAGGGGGATCACAGATACGCAGTATTTT

V: TRBV7-9
length: 18
J: TRBJ1-3
D: TRBD1
size: once
CDR3: CASSPEVTGGIAGNTIYF
DNA: TGTGCCAGCAGCCCTGAGGTGACAGGGGGTATAGCTGGAAACACCATATATTTT

V: TRBV7-2
length: 14
J: TRBJ2-1
D: TRBD2
size: -
CDR3: CASRTSGIYNEQFF
DNA: TGTGCCAGCAGGACTAGCGGGATATACAATGAGCAGTTCTTC

V: TRBV27
length: 16
J: TRBJ2-3
D: TRBD2
size: -
CDR3: CASRFFPAGNTDTQYF
DNA: TGTGCCAGCCGTTTCTTCCCAGCGGGGAACACAGATACGCAGTATTTT

V: TRBV11-3
length: 15
J: TRBJ2-7
D: -
size: -
CDR3: CASRKSRRSLGEQYF
DNA: TGTGCCAGCAGAAAGTCGCGCAGATCACTCGGGGAGCAGTACTTC

V: TRBV6-5
length: 13
J: TRBJ1-6
D: -
size: -
CDR3: CASSLARGSPLHF
DNA: TGTGCCAGCAGCCTGGCCAGGGGATCGCCCCTCCACTTT

V: TRBV10-2
length: 13
J: TRBJ2-7
D: TRBD2
size: -
CDR3: CASRRRGGYEQYF
DNA: TGCGCCAGCCGCCGGCGGGGGGGGTACGAGCAGTACTTC